This is a list of T cell receptor beta chains from one sample in a study of T cell clones after liver transplantation. The assay was immunoSEQ multiplex PCR, and TCRdb's table has in-frame clones only and misses some. The sample includes some 70,000 clones, roughly nine tenths of them seen just once. Sequenced here: CD4+ T cells from blood, sampled before liver transplant. The receptors come from a human donor who received a liver transplant. The CDR3 runs from the conserved cysteine through the conserved F or W. The D gene is left open where the match is weak. A row's size may be missing; if present it is once, few, many or a size class.

D	J	V	size	DNA	CDR3
NA	TRBJ2-7	TRBV6-1	once	TGTGCCAGCAGTGCCCGGACCCTCGGCTACGAGCAGTACTTC	CASSARTLGYEQYF
TRBD1	TRBJ2-4	TRBV5-6	NA	TGTGCCAGCAGCTCCGGACAGGGATACATTCAGTACTTC	CASSSGQGYIQYF
NA	TRBJ2-1	TRBV7-2	NA	TGTGCCAGCAGCCCGCGACCGCGCCTCGGGAGTGAGCAGTTCTTC	CASSPRPRLGSEQFF
NA	TRBJ2-6	TRBV11-3	NA	TGTGCCAGCAGCTCGACTAGGACAGGCTCTGGGGCCAACGTCCTGACTTTC	CASSSTRTGSGANVLTF
NA	TRBJ2-1	TRBV2	once	TGTGCCAGCAGTGAAGCAAGGGGGGGTGTTAGCGGAGATGAGCAGTTCTTC	CASSEARGGVSGDEQFF
NA	TRBJ2-3	TRBV19	NA	TGTGCCAGTAGTAGGGTCCCAGATACGCAGTATTTT	CASSRVPDTQYF
NA	TRBJ2-7	TRBV28	NA	TGTGCCAGCAATACCCCTACTTCAGTCCCCGAGCAGTACTTC	CASNTPTSVPEQYF
NA	TRBJ2-3	TRBV7-8	once	TGTGCCAGCAGCCCCCAGGGCAAAAGGGATAGCACAGATACGCAGTATTTT	CASSPQGKRDSTDTQYF
TRBD1	TRBJ1-2	TRBV7-2	NA	TGTGCCAGCAGCAAACAGGGGTCGGACTATGGCTACACCTTC	CASSKQGSDYGYTF
TRBD2	TRBJ2-5	TRBV29-1	NA	TGCAGCGTTGCCCCAAGCGGGGGTCGTGAGACCCAGTACTTC	CSVAPSGGRETQYF
TRBD1	TRBJ1-5	TRBV6-1	once	TGTGCCAGTATGGGACAGTATAGCAATCAGCCCCAGCATTTT	CASMGQYSNQPQHF
NA	TRBJ2-2	TRBV7-2	NA	TGTGCCAGCAGCTTAGCGGCGTCGGTCCCCGGGGAGCTGTTTTTT	CASSLAASVPGELFF
NA	TRBJ2-2	TRBV10-2	NA	TGCGCCAGCACTCGAAGGAGGGTGACGGGCACCGGGGAGCTGTTTTTT	CASTRRRVTGTGELFF
NA	TRBJ2-7	TRBV5-1	NA	TGCGCCAGCAGCTTGTCGGACAGCGGGGAGCAGTACTTC	CASSLSDSGEQYF
NA	TRBJ2-2	TRBV5-1	few	TGCGCCAGCAGCTTGGCGCGCGCAGGGCATGGGGAGCTGTTTTTT	CASSLARAGHGELFF
NA	TRBJ2-5	TRBV7-2	NA	TGTGCCAGCAGCACCGTCCCTTGGGACCAAGAGACCCAGTACTTC	CASSTVPWDQETQYF
TRBD2	TRBJ2-1	TRBV11-2	NA	TGTGCCAGCAGCTTAGCGGGGGCTAGCGGGATCTACAATGAGCAGTTCTTC	CASSLAGASGIYNEQFF
NA	TRBJ2-7	TRBV28	NA	TGTGCCAGCAGTTCCAAGCGGCACCTTGGCCGTGAGCAGTACTTC	CASSSKRHLGREQYF
NA	TRBJ2-5	TRBV7-2	NA	TGTGCCAGCAGCTTATATGGGCAAGAGACCCAGTACTTC	CASSLYGQETQYF
TRBD2	TRBJ2-4	TRBV27	NA	TGTGCCAGCAGGCCGGGACTAGCGGGTTTAGCCAAAAACATTCAGTACTTC	CASRPGLAGLAKNIQYF
NA	TRBJ2-3	TRBV5-6	few	TGTGCCAGCAGCTACATATCGGAGAGAGATACGCAGTATTTT	CASSYISERDTQYF
NA	TRBJ1-1	TRBV7-2	once	TGTGCCAGCAGCTCCAGATCCTCGCTGGCTGAAGCTTTCTTT	CASSSRSSLAEAFF
TRBD1	TRBJ2-7	TRBV5-1	once	TGCGCCAGCAGCCAGCCGGGACAGGGGACCTACGAGCAGTACTTC	CASSQPGQGTYEQYF
TRBD2	TRBJ2-1	TRBV10-3	NA	TGTGCCATCAGCGTAAACCCGGGACTAGCGGGAGCTGACGTTCGGAATGAGCAGTTCTTC	CAISVNPGLAGADVRNEQFF
TRBD2	TRBJ2-1	TRBV4-2	NA	TGTGCCAGCAGCCAGACTAGCGGTTCCTACAATGAGCAGTTCTTC	CASSQTSGSYNEQFF